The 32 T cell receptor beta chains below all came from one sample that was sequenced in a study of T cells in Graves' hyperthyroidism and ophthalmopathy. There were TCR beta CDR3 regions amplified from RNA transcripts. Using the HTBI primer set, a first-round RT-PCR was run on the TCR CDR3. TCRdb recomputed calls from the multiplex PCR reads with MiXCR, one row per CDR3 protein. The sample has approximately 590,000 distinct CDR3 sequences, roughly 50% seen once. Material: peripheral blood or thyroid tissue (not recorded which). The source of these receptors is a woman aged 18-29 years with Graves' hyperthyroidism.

The CDR3 nucleotides read TGTGCCAGCAGCCGACTTAGCGGCTCTCAAGAGACCCAGTACTTC. Translating gives CASSRLSGSQETQYF. The chain uses TRBV7-2 and TRBJ2-5; D is perhaps TRBD2 (6 bases). Germline values: CDR1 SGHTA, CDR2 FQGNSA. This CDR3 has 15 residues. Trimming took off 5 bases at V and 2 bases at J, with 15 bases between the two ends. Full variable domain (missing parts from reference TRBV7-2 and TRBJ2-5): GAGVSQSPSNKVTEKGKDVELRCDPISGHTALYWYRQSLGQGLEFLIYFQGNSAPDKSGLPSDRFSAERTGGSVSTLTIQRTQQEDSAVYLCASSRLSGSQETQYFGPGTRLLVL.

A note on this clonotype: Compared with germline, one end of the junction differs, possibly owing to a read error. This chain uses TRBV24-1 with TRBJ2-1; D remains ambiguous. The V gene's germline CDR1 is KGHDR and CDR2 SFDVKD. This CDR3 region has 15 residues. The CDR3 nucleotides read TGTGCCAGCAGTGATTTACTGTTATCCTACAATGAGCAGTTCTTC. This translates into CASSDLLLSYNEQFF.

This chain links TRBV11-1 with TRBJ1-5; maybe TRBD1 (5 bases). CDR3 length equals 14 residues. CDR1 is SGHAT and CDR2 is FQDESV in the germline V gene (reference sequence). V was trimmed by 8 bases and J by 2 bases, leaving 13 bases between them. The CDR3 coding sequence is TGTGCCAGCTCAAAGGACACCCGCAATCAGCCCCAGCATTTT. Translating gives CASSKDTRNQPQHF.

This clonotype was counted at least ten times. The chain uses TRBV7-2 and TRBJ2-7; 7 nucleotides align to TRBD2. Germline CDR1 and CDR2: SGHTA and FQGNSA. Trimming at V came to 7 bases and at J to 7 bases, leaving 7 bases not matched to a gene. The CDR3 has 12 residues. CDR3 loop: CASTSGGGEQYF. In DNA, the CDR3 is TGTGCCAGCACGTCTGGCGGGGGTGAGCAGTACTTC.

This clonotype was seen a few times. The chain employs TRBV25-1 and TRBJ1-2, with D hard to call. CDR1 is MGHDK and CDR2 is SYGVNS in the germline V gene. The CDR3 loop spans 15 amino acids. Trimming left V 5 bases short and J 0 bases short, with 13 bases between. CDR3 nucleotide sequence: TGTGCCAGCAGTTACTCGGCAGAGCCTAACTATGGCTACACCTTC. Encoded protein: CASSYSAEPNYGYTF.

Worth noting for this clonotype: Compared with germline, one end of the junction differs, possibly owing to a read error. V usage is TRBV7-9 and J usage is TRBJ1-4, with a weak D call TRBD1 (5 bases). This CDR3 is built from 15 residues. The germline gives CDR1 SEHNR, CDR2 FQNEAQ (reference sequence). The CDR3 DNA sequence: TGTGCCAACAGCTTAGCGCGGGGGTTGTGGGAAAAACTGTTTTTT. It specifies CANSLARGLWEKLFF.

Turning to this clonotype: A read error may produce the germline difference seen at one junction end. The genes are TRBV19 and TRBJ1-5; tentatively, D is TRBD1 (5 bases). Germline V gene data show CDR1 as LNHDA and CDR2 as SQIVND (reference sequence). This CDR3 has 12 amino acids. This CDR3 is CASSRVDQPQHF. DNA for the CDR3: TGTGCTAGTAGCAGGGTCGATCAGCCCCAGCATTTT.

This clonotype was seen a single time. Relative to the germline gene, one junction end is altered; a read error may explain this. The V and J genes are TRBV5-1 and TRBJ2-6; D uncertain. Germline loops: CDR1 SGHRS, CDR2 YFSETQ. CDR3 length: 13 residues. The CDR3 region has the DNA TGCGCCAGCAGCTTGTCTGAGGCCAACGTCCTGACTTTC. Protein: CASSLSEANVLTF. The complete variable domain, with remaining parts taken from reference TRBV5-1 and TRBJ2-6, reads KAGVTQTPRYLIKTRGQQVTLSCSPISGHRSVSWYQQTPGQGLQFLFEYFSETQRNKGNFPGRFSGRQFSNSRSEMNVSTLELGDSALYLCASSLSEANVLTFGAGSRLTVL.

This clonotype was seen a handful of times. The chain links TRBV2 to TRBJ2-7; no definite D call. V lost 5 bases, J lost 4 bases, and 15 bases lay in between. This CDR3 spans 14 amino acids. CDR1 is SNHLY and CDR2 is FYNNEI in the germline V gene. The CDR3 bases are TGTGCCAGCAGTTGGAGTCAAGTATCGTACGAGCAGTACTTC. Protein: CASSWSQVSYEQYF. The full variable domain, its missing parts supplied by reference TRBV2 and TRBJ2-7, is EPEVTQTPSHQVTQMGQEVILRCVPISNHLYFYWYRQILGQKVEFLVSFYNNEISEKSEIFDDQFSVERPDGSNFTLKIRSTKLEDSAMYFCASSWSQVSYEQYFGPGTRLTVT.

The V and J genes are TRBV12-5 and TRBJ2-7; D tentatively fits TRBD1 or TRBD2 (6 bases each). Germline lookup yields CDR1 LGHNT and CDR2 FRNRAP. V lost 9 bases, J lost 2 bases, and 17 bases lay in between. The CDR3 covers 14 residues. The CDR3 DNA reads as TGTGCTAGCGGGCGGGACACCCTAACCTACGAGCAGTACTTC. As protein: CASGRDTLTYEQYF.

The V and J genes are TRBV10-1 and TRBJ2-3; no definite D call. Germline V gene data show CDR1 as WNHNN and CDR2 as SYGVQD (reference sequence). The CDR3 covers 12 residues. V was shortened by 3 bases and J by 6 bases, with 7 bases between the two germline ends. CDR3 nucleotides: TGCGCCAGCAGTGAAAATGTGGATACGCAGTATTTT. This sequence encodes CASSENVDTQYF.

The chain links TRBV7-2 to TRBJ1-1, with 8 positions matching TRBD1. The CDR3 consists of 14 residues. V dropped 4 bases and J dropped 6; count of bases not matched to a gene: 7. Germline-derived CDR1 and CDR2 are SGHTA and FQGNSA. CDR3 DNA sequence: TGTGCCAGCAGCTCCCGGACAGGGTATCCTGAAGCTTTCTTT. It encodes CASSSRTGYPEAFF.

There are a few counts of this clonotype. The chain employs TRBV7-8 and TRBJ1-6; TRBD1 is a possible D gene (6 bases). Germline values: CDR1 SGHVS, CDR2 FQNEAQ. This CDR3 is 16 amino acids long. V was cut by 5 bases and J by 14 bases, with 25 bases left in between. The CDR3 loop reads CASSPQFGAAPGALHF. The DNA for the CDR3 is TGTGCCAGCAGCCCGCAATTTGGGGCGGCCCCAGGGGCCCTCCACTTT.

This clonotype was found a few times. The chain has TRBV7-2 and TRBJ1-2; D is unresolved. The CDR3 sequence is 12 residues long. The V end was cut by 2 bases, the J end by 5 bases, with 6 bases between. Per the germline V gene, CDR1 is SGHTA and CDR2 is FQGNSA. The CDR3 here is CASSLKVYGYTF. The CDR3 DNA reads TGTGCCAGCAGCTTAAAGGTTTATGGCTACACCTTC.

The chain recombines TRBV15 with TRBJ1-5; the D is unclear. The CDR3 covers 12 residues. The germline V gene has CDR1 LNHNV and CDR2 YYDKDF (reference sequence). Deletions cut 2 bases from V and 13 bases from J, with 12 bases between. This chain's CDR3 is CATSRRPDHQHF. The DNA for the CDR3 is TGTGCCACCAGCAGAAGGCCAGACCATCAGCATTTT.

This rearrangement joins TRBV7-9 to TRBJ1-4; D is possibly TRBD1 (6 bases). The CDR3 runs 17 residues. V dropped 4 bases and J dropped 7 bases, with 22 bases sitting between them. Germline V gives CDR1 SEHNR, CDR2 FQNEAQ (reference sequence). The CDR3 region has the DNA TGTGCCAGCAGCTCCGGGACATACCCTTTGTTAAGTGAAAAACTGTTTTTT. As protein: CASSSGTYPLLSEKLFF.

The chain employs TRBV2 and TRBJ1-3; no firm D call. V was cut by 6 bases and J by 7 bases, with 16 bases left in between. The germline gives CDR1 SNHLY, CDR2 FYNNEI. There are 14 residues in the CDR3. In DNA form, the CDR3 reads TGTGCCAGCAGCTTAGGCCTGGGAGGGAACACCATATATTTT. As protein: CASSLGLGGNTIYF.

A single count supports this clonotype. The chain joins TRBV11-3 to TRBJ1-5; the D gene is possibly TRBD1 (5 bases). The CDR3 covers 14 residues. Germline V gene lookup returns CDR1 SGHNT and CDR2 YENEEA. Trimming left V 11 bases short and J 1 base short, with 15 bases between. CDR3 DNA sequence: TGTGCCTGGAGTGTATGGGACAGCAATCAGCCCCAGCATTTT. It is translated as CAWSVWDSNQPQHF.

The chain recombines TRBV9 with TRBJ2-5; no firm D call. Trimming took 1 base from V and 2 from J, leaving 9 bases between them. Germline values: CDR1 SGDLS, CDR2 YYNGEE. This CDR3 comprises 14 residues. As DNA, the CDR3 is TGTGCCAGCAGCGTAAGCAGCGAACAAGAGACCCAGTACTTC. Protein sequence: CASSVSSEQETQYF.

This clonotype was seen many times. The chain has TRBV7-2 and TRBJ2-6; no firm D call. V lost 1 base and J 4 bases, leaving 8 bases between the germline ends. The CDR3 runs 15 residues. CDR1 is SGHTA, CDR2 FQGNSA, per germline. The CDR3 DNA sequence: TGTGCCAGCAGCTTAGACTTCCAAGGGGCCAACGTCCTGACTTTC. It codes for CASSLDFQGANVLTF.

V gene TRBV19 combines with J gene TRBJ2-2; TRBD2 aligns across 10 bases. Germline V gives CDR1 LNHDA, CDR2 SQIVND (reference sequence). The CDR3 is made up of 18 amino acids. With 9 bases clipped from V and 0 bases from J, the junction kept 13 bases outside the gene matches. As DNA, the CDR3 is TGTGCCAGCCACACTAGCGGGGCCACAACTTCGAACACCGGGGAGCTGTTTTTT. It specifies CASHTSGATTSNTGELFF.

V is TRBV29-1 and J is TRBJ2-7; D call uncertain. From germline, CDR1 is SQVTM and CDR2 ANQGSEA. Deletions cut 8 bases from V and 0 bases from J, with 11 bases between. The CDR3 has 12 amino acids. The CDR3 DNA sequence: TGCAGCAAAGAGTGGAGCTCCTACGAGCAGTACTTC. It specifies CSKEWSSYEQYF.

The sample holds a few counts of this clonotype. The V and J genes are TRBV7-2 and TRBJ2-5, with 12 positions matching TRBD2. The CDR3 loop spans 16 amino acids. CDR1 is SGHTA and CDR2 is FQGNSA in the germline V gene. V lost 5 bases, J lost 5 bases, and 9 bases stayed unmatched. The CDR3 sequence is CASSQDRTSGVETQYF. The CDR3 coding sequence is TGTGCCAGCAGCCAGGACCGGACTAGCGGGGTCGAGACCCAGTACTTC.

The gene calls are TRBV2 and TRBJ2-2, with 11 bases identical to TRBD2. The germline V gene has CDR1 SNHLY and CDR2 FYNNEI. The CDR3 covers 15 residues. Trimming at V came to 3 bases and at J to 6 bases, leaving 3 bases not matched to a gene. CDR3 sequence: CASSDKLAGAGELFF. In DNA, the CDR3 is TGTGCCAGCAGTGATAAACTAGCGGGGGCCGGGGAGCTGTTTTTT.

In DNA form, the CDR3 reads TGCAGCGTTGACAGGGGAAATGAAGCTTTCTTT. Protein product: CSVDRGNEAFF. The chain recombines TRBV29-1 with TRBJ1-1; D might be TRBD1 (6 bases). V lost 3 bases and J lost 7, with 9 bases in between. Looked up from germline, CDR1 is SQVTM and CDR2 is ANQGSEA. The CDR3 contains 11 residues.

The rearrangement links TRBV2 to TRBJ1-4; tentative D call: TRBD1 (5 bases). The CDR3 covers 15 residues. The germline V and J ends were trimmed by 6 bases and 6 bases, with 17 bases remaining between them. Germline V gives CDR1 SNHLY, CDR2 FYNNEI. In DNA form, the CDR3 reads TGTGCCAGCAGCCCCGTGGGGGTAGGCGATGAAAAACTGTTTTTT. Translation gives CASSPVGVGDEKLFF.

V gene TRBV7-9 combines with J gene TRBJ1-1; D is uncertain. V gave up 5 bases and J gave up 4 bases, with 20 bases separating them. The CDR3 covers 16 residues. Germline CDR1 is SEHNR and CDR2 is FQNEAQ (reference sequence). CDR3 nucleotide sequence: TGTGCCAGCAGCCAAGACCCGGGGTTCTCGGGCACTGAAGCTTTCTTT. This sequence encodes CASSQDPGFSGTEAFF.

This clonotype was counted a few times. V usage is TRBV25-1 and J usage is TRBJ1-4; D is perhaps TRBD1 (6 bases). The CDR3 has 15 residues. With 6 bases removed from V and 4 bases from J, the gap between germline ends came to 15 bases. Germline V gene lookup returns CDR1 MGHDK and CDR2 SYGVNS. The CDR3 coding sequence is TGTGCCAGCAGGGAACCGACAGGCTTTAATGAAAAACTGTTTTTT. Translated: CASREPTGFNEKLFF.

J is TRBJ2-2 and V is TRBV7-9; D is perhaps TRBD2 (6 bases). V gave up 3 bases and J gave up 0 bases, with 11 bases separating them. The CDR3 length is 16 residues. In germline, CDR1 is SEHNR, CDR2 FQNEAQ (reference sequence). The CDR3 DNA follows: TGTGCCAGCAGCTTTCTAGCGCCAGCGAACACCGGGGAGCTGTTTTTT. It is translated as CASSFLAPANTGELFF. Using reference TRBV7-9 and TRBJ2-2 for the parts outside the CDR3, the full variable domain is DTGVSQNPRHKITKRGQNVTFRCDPISEHNRLYWYRQTLGQGPEFLTYFQNEAQLEKSRLLSDRFSAERPKGSFSTLEIQRTEQGDSAMYLCASSFLAPANTGELFFGEGSRLTVL.

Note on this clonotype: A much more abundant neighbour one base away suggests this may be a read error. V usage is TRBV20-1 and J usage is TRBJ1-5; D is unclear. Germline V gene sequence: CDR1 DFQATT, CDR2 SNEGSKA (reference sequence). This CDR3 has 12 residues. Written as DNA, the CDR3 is TGCAGTGCTAGCAACCCCAATCAGCCCCGGCATTTT. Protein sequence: CSASNPNQPRHF.

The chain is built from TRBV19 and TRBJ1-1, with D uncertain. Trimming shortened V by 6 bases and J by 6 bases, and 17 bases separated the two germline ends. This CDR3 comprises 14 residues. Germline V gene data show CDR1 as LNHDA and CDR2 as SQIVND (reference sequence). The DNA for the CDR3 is TGTGCCAGTAGGCGCCCCGAAGGGAGGGCTGAAGCTTTCTTT. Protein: CASRRPEGRAEAFF.

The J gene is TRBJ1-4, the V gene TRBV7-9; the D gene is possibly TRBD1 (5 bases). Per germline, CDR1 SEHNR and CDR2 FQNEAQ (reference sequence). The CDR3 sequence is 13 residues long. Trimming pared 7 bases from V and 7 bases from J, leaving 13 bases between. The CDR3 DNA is TGTGCCAGCAACATAGACAGCACTGAAAAACTGTTTTTT. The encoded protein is CASNIDSTEKLFF.